This T cell receptor (beta chain) was recorded in a study of blood T cell repertoires in COVID-19. The trim removed 3 bases at V and 3 bases at J, leaving 8 bases unmatched. There are 15 residues in the CDR3. Germline V gene lookup returns CDR1 MNHEY and CDR2 SMNVEV (reference sequence). Libraries were prepared by immunoSEQ multiplex PCR; TCRdb keeps only in-frame clonotypes and omits some of them. Among 120,000 to 150,000 clones, roughly 89% were seen once, and the ten largest hold 8.5% to 9%. The V and J genes are TRBV27 and TRBJ2-7; TRBD2 agrees at 7 bases. Sequences were obtained from peripheral blood. The TCR comes from a woman in her 50s with active or convalescent COVID-19. CDR3 nucleotides: TGTGCCAGCAGTTTGTACGTGGGGGGGATCTACGAGCAGTACTTC. Protein sequence: CASSLYVGGIYEQYF.